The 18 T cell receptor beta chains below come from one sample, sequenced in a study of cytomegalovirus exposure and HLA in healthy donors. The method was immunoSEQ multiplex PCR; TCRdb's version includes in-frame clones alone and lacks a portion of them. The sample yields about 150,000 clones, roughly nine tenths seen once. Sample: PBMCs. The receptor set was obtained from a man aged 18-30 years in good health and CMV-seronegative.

Here the CDR3 reads CASSGLRGLAADYNEQFF. CDR3 coding DNA: TGTGCCAGCAGCGGATTGCGGGGACTAGCGGCAGACTACAATGAGCAGTTCTTC. The chain employs TRBV11-2 and TRBJ2-1; TRBD2 matches at 11 bases. Germline assignment: CDR1 SGHAT and CDR2 FQNNGV. V was pared by 5 bases and J by 3 bases, with 12 bases of the junction left unmatched. The CDR3 is 18 residues long. Complete variable domain (other parts from reference TRBV11-2 and TRBJ2-1): EAGVAQSPRYKIIEKRQSVAFWCNPISGHATLYWYQQILGQGPKLLIQFQNNGVVDDSQLPKDRFSAERLKGVDSTLKIQPAKLEDSAVYLCASSGLRGLAADYNEQFFGPGTRLTVL.

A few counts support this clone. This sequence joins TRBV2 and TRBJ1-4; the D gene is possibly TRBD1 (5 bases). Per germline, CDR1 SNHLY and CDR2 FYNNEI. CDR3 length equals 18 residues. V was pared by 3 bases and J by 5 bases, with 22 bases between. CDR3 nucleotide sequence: TGTGCCAGCAGTGATTTGGATCCCTCCGATTCAGGGAATGAAAAACTGTTTTTT. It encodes CASSDLDPSDSGNEKLFF.

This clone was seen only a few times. The CDR3, as DNA: TGCGCCAGTTCGGTCGCCGGGGAGCTGTTTTTT. Protein sequence: CASSVAGELFF. The chain combines TRBV10-2 with TRBJ2-2; D not certain. The CDR3 is made up of 11 amino acids. Germline loops: CDR1 WSHSY, CDR2 SAAADI. V dropped 9 bases and J dropped 6 bases, with 8 bases sitting between them.

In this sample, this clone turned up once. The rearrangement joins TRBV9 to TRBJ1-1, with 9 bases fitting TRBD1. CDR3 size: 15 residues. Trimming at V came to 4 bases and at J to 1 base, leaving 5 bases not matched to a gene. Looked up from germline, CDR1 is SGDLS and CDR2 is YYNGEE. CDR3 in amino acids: CASSSDRGGNTEAFF. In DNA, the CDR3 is TGTGCCAGCAGCTCGGACAGGGGAGGGAACACTGAAGCTTTCTTT.

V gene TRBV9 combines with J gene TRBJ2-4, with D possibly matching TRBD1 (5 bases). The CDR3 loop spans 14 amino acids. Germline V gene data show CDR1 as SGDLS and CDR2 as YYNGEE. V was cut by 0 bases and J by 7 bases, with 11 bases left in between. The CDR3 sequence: CASSVAPGKNIQYF. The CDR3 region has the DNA TGTGCCAGCAGCGTAGCTCCAGGGAAGAACATTCAGTACTTC.

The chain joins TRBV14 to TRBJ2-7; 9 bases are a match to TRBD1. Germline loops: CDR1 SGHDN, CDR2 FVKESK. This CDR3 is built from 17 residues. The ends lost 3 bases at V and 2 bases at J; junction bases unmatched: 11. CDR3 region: CASSQPSGQGRTYEQYF. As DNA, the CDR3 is TGTGCCAGCAGCCAGCCCTCCGGACAGGGGCGAACCTACGAGCAGTACTTC.

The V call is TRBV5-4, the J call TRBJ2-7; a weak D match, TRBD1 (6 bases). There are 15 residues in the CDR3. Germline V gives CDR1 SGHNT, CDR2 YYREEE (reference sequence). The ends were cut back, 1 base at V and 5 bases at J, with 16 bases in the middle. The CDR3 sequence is CASSLSFNREDEQYV. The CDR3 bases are TGTGCCAGCAGCTTGTCTTTTAACAGGGAAGACGAGCAGTACGTC.

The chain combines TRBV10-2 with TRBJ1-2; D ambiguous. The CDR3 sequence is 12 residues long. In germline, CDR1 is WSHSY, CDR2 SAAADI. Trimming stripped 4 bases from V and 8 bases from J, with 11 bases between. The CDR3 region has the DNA TGCGCCAGCAGTGGACTCCGGCAAGGCTACACCTTC. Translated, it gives CASSGLRQGYTF.

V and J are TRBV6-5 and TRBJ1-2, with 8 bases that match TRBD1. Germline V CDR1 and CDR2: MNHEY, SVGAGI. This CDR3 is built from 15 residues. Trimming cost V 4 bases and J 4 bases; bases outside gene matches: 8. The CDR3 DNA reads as TGTGCCAGCAGTTCCTGGACAGGGCAAAGCTATGGCTACACCTTC. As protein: CASSSWTGQSYGYTF.

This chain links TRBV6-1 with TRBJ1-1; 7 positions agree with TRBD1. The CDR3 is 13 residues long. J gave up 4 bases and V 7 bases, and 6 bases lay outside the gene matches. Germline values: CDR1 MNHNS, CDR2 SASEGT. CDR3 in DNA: TGTGCCAGCAATAGGGGGCAGCGCACTGAAGCTTTCTTT. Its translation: CASNRGQRTEAFF.

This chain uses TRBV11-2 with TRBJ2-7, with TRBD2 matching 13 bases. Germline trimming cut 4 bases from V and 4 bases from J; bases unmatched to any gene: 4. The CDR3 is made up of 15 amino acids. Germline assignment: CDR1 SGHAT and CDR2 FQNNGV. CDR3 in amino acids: CASSSPGLAGYEQYF. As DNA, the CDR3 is TGTGCCAGCAGCTCCCCGGGACTAGCGGGATACGAGCAGTACTTC.

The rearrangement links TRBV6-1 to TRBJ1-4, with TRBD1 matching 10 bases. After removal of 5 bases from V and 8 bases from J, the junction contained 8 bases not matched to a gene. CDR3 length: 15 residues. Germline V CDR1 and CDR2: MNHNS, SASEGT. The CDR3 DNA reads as TGTGCCAGCAGTAACTACGGGACAGGGGTCGAAAAACTGTTTTTT. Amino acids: CASSNYGTGVEKLFF.

As DNA, the CDR3 is TGCGCCAGCAGCTTAGTCCCGGGACTAGCGGGGAACCAAGAGACCCAGTACTTC. Protein product: CASSLVPGLAGNQETQYF. The chain is built from TRBV5-1 and TRBJ2-5; 13 bases are shared with TRBD2. V shed 2 bases and J 0 bases; nucleotides not matched to a gene: 7. The germline CDR1 and CDR2 sequences are SGHRS and YFSETQ. This CDR3 contains 18 residues. The whole variable domain, filled in from reference TRBV5-1 and TRBJ2-5, reads KAGVTQTPRYLIKTRGQQVTLSCSPISGHRSVSWYQQTPGQGLQFLFEYFSETQRNKGNFPGRFSGRQFSNSRSEMNVSTLELGDSALYLCASSLVPGLAGNQETQYFGPGTRLLVL.

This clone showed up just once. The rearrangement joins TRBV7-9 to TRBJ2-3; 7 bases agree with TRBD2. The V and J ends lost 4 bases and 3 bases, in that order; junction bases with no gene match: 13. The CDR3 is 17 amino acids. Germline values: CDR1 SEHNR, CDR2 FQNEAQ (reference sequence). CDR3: CASSSLGLDLRTDTQYF. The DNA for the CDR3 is TGTGCCAGCAGCTCCCTCGGACTAGATCTCAGAACAGATACGCAGTATTTT.

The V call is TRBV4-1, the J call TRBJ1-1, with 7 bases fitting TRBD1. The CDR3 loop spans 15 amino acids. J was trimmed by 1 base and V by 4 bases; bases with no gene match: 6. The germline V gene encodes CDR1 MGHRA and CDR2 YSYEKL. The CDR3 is CASSPTGTANTEAFF. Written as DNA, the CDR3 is TGCGCCAGCAGCCCTACCGGGACAGCGAACACTGAAGCTTTCTTT.

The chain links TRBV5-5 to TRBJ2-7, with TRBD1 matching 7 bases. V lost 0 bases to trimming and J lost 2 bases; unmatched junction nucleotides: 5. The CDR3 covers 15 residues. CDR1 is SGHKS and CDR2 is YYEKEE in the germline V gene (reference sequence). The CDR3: CASSLVGDRAYEQYV. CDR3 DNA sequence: TGTGCCAGCAGCTTGGTAGGGGACAGAGCCTACGAGCAGTACGTC.

The CDR3 loop is CASSLLTGGPYGYTF. The CDR3 coding sequence is TGTGCCAGCAGCTTACTGACAGGGGGCCCTTATGGCTACACCTTC. V gene TRBV7-2 combines with J gene TRBJ1-2, with 10 bases aligning to TRBD1. This CDR3 has 15 residues. The germline V gene encodes CDR1 SGHTA and CDR2 FQGNSA. Unmatched junction bases numbered 5, after V lost 2 bases and J lost 5 bases.

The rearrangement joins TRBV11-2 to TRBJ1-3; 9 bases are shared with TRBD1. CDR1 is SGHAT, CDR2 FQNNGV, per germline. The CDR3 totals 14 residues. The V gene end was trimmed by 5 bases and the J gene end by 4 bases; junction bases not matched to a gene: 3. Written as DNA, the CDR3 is TGTGCCAGCAGCACCGGGACAGGGGGAAACACCATATATTTT. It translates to CASSTGTGGNTIYF.